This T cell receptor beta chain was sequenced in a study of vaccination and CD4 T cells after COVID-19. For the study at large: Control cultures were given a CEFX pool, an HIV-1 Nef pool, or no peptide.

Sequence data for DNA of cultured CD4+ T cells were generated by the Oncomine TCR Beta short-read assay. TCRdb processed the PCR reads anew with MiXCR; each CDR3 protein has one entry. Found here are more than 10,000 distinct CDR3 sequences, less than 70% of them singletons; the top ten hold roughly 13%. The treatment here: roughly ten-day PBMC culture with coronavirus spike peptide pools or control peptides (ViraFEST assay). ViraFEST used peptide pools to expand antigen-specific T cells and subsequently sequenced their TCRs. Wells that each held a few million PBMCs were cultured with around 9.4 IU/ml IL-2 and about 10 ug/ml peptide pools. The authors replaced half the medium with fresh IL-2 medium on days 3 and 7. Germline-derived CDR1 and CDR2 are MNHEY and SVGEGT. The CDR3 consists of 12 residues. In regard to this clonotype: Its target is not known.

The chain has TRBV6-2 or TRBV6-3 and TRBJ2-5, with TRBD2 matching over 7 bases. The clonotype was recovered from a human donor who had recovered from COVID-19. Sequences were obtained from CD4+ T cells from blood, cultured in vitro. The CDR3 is CGARTSLETQYF. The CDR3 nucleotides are TGTGGCGCCCGGACTAGTCTCGAGACCCAGTACTTC.